This T cell receptor beta chain was found in a study of shared clonotypes between healthy human individuals. Overall study results and limits: Between a few donors, naive CD4 clonotypes were shared at a level of about 5.3%. Some clonotypes were shared by all four sorted-subset donors, while others were not shared. The non-shared ones had lower generation probabilities than the shared ones.

Comment on this clone: Its antigen is not identified.

Profiling relied on immunoSEQ multiplex PCR, and the TCRdb table lists in-frame clones only, not all of them. The sample holds fewer than 1.4 million clones, about 84% seen once. All of the donors resided in Nashville, Tennessee, and each was a Caucasian adult. The germline V gene encodes CDR1 SGHNT and CDR2 YYREEE (reference sequence). This CDR3 region has 15 residues. V was shortened by 1 base and J by 1 base, with 11 bases between the two germline ends. What was sequenced was memory CD4+ T cells from PBMCs. Specified subset: CD45RA-negative fraction. The chain couples TRBV5-4 to TRBJ2-5, with TRBD2 as a possible D gene (5 bases). This TCR was sampled from a man aged 18 to 35 in good health. Some clones in this sample may be carry-over from other donors' samples. The DNA for the CDR3 is TGTGCCAGCAGCTTGAGACTAAGGAGCCAAGAGACCCAGTACTTC. Translated: CASSLRLRSQETQYF. Full variable domain (outside the CDR3, taken from reference TRBV5-4 and TRBJ2-5): ETGVTQSPTHLIKTRGQQVTLRCSSQSGHNTVSWYQQALGQGPQFIFQYYREEENGRGNFPPRFSGLQFPNYSSELNVNALELDDSALYLCASSLRLRSQETQYFGPGTRLLVL.